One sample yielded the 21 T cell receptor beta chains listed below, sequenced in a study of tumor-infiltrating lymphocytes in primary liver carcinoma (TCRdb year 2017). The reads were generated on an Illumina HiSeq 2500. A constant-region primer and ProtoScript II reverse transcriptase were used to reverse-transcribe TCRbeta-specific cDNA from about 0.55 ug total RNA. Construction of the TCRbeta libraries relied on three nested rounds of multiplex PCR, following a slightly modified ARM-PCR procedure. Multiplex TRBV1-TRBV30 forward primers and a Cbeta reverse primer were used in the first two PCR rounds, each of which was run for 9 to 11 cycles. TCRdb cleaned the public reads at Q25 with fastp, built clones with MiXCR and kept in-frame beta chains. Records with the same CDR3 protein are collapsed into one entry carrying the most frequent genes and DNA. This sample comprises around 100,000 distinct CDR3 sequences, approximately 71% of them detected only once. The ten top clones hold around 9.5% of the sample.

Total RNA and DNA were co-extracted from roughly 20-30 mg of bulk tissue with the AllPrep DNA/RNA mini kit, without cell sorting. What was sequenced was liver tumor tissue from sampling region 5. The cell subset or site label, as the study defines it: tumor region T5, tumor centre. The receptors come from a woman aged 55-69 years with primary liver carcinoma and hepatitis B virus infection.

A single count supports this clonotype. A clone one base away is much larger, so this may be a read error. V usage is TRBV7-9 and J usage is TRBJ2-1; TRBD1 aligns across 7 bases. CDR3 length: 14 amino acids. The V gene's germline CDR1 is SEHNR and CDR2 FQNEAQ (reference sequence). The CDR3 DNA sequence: TGTGTCAGCAGCTTAGGGACAGTAGACAATGAGCAGTTCTTC. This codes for CVSSLGTVDNEQFF.

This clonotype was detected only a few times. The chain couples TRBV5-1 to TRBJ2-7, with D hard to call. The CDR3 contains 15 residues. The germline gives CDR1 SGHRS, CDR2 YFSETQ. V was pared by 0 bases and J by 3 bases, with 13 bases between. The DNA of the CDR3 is TGCGCCAGCAGCTTGGAAGGCCTGGGCATCTACGAGCAGTACTTC. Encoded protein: CASSLEGLGIYEQYF.

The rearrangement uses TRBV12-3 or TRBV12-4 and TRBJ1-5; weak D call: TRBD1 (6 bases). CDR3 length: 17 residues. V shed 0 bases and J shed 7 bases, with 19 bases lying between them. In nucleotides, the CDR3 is TGTGCCAGCAGTTTAGCGGGAGGACAGTGGGCTAAGCAGCCCCAGCATTTT. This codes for CASSLAGGQWAKQPQHF.

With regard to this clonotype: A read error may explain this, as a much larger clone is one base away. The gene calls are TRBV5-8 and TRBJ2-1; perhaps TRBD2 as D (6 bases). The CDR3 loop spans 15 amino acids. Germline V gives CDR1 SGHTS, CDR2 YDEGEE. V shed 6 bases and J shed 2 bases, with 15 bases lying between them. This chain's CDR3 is CASTRLATTYNEQFF. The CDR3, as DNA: TGTGCCAGCACTCGTCTAGCGACCACCTACAATGAGCAGTTCTTC.

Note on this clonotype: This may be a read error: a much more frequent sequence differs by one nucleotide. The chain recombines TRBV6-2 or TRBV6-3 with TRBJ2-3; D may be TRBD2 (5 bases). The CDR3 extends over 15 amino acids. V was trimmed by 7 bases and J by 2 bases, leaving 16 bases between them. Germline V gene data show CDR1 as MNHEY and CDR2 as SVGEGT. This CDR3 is CASNGSATPTDTQYF. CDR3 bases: TGTGCCAGCAATGGGAGCGCCACCCCCACAGATACGCAGTATTTT.

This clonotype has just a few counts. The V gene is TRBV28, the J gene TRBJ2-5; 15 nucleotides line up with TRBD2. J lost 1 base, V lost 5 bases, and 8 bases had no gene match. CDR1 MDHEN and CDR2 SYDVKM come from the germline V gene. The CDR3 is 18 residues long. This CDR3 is CASSGTSGRRGGQETQYF. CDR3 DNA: TGTGCCAGCAGTGGGACTAGCGGGAGGCGGGGTGGCCAAGAGACCCAGTACTTC.

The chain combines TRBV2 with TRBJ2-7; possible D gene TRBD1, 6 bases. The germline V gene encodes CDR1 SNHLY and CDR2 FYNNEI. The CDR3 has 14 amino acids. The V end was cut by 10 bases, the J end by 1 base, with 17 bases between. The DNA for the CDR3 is TGTGCCACCCAAAAGACAGGACTTTCCTACGAGCAGTACTTC. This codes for CATQKTGLSYEQYF.

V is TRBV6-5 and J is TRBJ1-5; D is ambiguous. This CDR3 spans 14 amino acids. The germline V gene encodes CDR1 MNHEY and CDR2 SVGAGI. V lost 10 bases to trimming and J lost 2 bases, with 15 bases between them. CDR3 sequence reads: CANRSPLGNQPQHF. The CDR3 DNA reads TGTGCCAACAGATCCCCTTTGGGCAATCAGCCCCAGCATTTT.

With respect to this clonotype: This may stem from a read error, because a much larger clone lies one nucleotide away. The CDR3 sequence is CASSLWDHTEAFF. The DNA of the CDR3 is TGCGCCAGCAGCTTATGGGATCACACTGAAGCTTTCTTT. This chain uses TRBV5-1 with TRBJ1-1; no definite D call. This CDR3 is built from 13 residues. Per the germline V gene, CDR1 is SGHRS and CDR2 is YFSETQ. V was clipped by 2 bases and J by 3 bases, with 8 bases between them.

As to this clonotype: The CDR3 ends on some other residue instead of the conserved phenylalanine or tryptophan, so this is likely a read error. Here the CDR3 reads CSVGDGTLTGTQYY. DNA for the CDR3: TGCAGCGTTGGGGACGGGACCCTCACAGGTACGCAGTATTAT. V usage is TRBV29-1 and J usage is TRBJ2-3; D could derive from TRBD1 or TRBD2 (5 bases each). The CDR3 is 14 amino acids. CDR1 and CDR2 from the germline V gene are SQVTM and ANQGSEA.

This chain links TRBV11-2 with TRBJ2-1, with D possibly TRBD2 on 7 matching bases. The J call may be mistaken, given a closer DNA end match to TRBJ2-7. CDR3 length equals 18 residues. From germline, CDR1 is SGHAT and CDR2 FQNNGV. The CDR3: CASSAGLAGDYMAEEQYF. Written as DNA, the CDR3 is TGTGCCAGCAGCGCGGGGCTCGCAGGGGACTATATGGCCGAAGAGCAGTACTTC.

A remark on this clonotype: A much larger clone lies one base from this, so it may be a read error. The CDR3 DNA reads TGTGCCTGGAGTGTAGACAGGGGAAAGGCCCAGTACTTC. This sequence encodes CAWSVDRGKAQYF. The chain uses TRBV30 and TRBJ2-5; 8 nucleotides align to TRBD1. Germline V gene data show CDR1 as GTSNPN and CDR2 as SVGIG (reference sequence). The CDR3 sequence is 13 residues long. The V and J ends lost 0 bases and 9 bases, in that order; junction bases with no gene match: 6.

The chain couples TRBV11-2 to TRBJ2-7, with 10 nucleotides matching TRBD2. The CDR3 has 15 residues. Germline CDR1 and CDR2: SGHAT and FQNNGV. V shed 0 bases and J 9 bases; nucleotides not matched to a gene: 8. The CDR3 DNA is TGTGCCAGCAGCTTAGAGAAGGGGGGACTAGCGTTGCAGTACTTC. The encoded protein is CASSLEKGGLALQYF.

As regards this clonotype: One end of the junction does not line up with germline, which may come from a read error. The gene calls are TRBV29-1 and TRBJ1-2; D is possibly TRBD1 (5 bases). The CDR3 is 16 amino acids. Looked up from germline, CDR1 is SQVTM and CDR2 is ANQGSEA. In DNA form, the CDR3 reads TGCAGCGTTGACCCGCGTACAGGACACGTCTCCTATGGCTATACCTTC. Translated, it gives CSVDPRTGHVSYGYTF.

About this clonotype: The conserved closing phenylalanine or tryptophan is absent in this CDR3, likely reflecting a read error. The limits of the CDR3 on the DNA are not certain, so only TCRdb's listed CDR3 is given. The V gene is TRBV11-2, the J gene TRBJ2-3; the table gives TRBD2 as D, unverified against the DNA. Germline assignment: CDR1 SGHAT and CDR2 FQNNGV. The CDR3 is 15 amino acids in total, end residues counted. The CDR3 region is CASRPSATGTDTLYL.

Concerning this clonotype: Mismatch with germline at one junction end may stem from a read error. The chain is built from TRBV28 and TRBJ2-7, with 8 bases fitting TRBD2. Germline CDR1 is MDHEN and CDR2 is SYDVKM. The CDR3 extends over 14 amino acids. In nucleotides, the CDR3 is TGTGTCAGCAGCCGATTAGCGGGACCCTACGAGCAGTACTTC. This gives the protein CVSSRLAGPYEQYF.

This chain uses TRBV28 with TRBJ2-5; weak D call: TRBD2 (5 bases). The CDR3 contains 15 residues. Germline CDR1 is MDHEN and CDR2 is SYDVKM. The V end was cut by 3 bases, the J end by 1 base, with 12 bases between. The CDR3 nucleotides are TGTGCCAGCAGTTTTCTACGCGGAGGCCAAGAGACCCAGTACTTC. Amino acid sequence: CASSFLRGGQETQYF.

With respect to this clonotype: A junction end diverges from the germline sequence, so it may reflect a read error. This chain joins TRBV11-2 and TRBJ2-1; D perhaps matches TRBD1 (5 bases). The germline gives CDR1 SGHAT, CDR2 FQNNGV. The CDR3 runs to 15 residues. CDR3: CASSLGEGAGNERFF. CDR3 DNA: TGTGCCAGCAGCTTAGGGGAAGGGGCAGGCAATGAGCGGTTCTTC.

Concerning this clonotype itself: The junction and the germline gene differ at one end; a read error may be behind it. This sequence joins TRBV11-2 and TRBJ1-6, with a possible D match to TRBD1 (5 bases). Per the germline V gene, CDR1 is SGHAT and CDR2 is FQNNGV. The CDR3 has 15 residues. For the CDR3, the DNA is TGTGCCAGCAGCTTAGATCAGAGGGGAGAATCACCCCACCACTTT. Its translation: CASSLDQRGESPHHF.

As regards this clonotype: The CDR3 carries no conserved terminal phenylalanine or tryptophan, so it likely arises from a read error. In DNA form, the CDR3 reads TGTGCCATCAGTGATGTCAGGGGGACAGACACTGAAGCTTTCTCT. Translating gives CAISDVRGTDTEAFS. This chain uses TRBV10-3 with TRBJ1-1; 7 bases align to TRBD1. Germline lookup yields CDR1 ENHRY and CDR2 SYGVKD. J lost 3 bases, V lost 3 bases, and 7 bases had no gene match. This CDR3 region has 15 residues.

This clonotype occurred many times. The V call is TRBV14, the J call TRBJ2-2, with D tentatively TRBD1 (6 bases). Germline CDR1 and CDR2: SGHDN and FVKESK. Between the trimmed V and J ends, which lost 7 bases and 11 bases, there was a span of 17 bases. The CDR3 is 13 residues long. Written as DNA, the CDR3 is TGTGCCAGCAAACGGGCGCGGACAGAAGAGCTGTTTTTT. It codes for CASKRARTEELFF.